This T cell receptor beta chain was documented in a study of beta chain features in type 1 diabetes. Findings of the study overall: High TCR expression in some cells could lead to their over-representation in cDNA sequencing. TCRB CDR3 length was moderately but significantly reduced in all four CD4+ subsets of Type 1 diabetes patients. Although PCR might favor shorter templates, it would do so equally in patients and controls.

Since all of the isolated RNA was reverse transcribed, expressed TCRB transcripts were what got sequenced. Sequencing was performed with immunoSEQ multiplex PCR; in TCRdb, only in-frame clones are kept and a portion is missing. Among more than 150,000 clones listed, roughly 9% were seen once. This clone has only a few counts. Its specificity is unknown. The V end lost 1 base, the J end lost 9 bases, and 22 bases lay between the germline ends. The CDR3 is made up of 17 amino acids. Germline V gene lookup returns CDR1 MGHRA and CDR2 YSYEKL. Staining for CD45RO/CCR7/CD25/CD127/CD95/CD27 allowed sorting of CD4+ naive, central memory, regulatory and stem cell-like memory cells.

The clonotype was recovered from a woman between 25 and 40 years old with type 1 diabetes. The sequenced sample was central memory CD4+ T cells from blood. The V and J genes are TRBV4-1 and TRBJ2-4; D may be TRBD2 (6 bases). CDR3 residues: CASSQGSLRGSFGIQYF. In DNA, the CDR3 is TGCGCCAGCAGCCAAGGGTCTCTTCGGGGGTCTTTTGGCATTCAGTACTTC.